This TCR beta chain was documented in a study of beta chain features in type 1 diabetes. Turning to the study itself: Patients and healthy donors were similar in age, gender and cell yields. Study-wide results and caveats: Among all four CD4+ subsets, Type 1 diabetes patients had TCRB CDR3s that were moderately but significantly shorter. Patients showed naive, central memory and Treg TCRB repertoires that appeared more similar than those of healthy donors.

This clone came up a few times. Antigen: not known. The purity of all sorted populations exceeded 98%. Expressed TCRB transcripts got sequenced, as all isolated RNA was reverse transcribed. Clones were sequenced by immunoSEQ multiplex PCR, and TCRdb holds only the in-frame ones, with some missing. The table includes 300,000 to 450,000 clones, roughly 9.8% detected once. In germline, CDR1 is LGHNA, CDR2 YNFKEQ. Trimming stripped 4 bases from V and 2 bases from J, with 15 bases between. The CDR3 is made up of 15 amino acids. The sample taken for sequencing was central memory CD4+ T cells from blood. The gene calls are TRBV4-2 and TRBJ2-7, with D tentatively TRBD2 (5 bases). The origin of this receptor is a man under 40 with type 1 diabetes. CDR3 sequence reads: CASSPQAEGTYEQYF. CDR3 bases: TGTGCCAGCAGCCCTCAAGCAGAGGGAACCTACGAGCAGTACTTC.